The sequence of this TCR beta chain was determined in a study of T-cell memory formation after mild COVID-19 (dated by TCRdb to the early 2020s). General notes on the study: Most TCR sequence clusters were specific to one of the two donors. Longitudinal TCRalpha and TCRbeta repertoire sequencing tracked T-cell clones expanding and contracting after mild COVID-19 in a couple of donors. Two young, previously healthy adult volunteers made up the cohort, one male and one female. Study-level results and caveats: The study covered only two mild cases, and larger cohorts including severe cases with pre-infection samples were considered necessary. Contracting CD4+ clones turned up mainly in the CM and EM memory subsets, whereas EMRA was where CD8+ clones were enriched. Balanced CD4/CD8 phenotypes were observed for clones contracting from day 15 to 85, whereas a bias towards CD4+ was observed for a second wave of clones expanding from day 15 to 37. The detection of some responding clones in pre-infection memory suggests that pre-existing cross-reactive memory T cells joined the SARS-CoV-2 response. The second-wave clones that peaked on day 37 were not confirmed to be SARS-CoV-2 specific.

The CDR3 has 14 amino acids, counting the end cysteine and phenylalanine. CDR3 DNA is the only sequence kept; it has 42 bases, read in frame from the first base. The germline V gene sets CDR1 to SGHRS and CDR2 to YFSETQ. V ends up 1 base short and J 3 bases short, with an unmatched junction base count of 2. Ficoll-Paque density gradient centrifugation was used to isolate PBMCs. This clonotype was counted ten times or more. Its antigen remains unidentified. Per-nucleotide qualities are absent, and no much larger clonotype sits a single base away. The data were produced on an Illumina NovaSeq 6000. TCRalpha and TCRbeta cDNA libraries were constructed by 5'RACE with constant-segment primers, with sample barcodes and unique molecular identifiers being introduced. RNA was extracted from every sample with Trizol reagent. Library amplification was performed in two PCR steps, and a second sample barcode and Illumina TruSeq adapters were introduced in the second step. The libraries were sequenced on an Illumina NovaSeq using 2 x 150 bp paired-end reads. Concerning the study's data processing: With migec v1.2.7, reads were demultiplexed and then collapsed into UMI-guided consensus sequences. Using mixcr v2.1.11, the UMI consensuses were aligned to TRA and TRB V and J templates and assembled into clonotypes. Clonotypes were classified as expanded or contracted when called significant by both edgeR and NoisET, with noise models trained on biological replicates. For edgeR calls, the cutoffs were a false discovery rate-adjusted p below 0.01 and a log2 fold-change threshold of 1. As an exploratory analysis of dynamics, max-normalized trajectories of the 1000 most abundant clonotypes were examined by PCA with hierarchical clustering. The CD4 or CD8 phenotype of responding clones was assigned using the separately sequenced CD4+ and CD8+ repertoires. The raw public data were reprocessed by TCRdb itself: fastp quality trimming at Q25, MiXCR clonotype calling, in-frame beta chains only. Each entry merges the rows of one CDR3 protein and shows their most common DNA and genes. These V and J calls derive from TCRdb rather than the authors' analysis. The sample table shows under 35,000 distinct CDR3 sequences, and under 25% are seen once. The biggest ten clones account for roughly 1.4% of the sample.

The chain employs TRBV5-1 and TRBJ1-2; the junction holds 8 bases that match TRBD1. The clonotype comes from an adult who had mild COVID-19 (a few samples of this study predate the infection). The sample titles of this study are shuffled in the database, so cell type and time point are left out. The sequenced material came from PBMCs or a T cell subset sorted from them (not recorded which). This receptor has the CDR3 CASSLSQGDYGYTF. Read as DNA, the sequence is TGCGCCAGCAGCTTGTCACAGGGGGACTATGGCTACACCTTC.